This is a list of T cell receptor beta chains from one sample in a study of regulatory T cells in long-lasting Graves disease. From the multiplex PCR reads, TCRdb called clonotypes with MiXCR, one entry per CDR3 protein. The sample lists about 460,000 distinct CDR3 sequences, 20% to 25% seen once, with 13% in the top ten. The source material was peripheral blood mononuclear cells (PBMCs), sampled when the disease was refractory, from a patient treated with antithyroid drugs. The receptors were gathered from a female donor with Graves disease. Each CDR3 is given with its conserved first and last residue. Fields, in order: D gene, V gene, clone size, J gene, CDR3 DNA, CDR3 protein. A D gene is named only where the DNA matches it firmly. Clone size appears in some rows only: once, few, many, or a class for an expanded clone.

TRBD1,TRBV15,many,TRBJ2-5,TGTGCCACCAGCGGGAACCGGGGACAGGGACAAGAGACCCAGTACTTC,CATSGNRGQGQETQYF
-,TRBV28,many,TRBJ2-7,TGTGCCAGCAGTAATCCCGAGACTCGTAGGGCCTCTACGGAGCAGTACTTC,CASSNPETRRASTEQYF
TRBD1,TRBV28,many,TRBJ2-5,TGTGCCAGCAGTAGGACAGGCCGTGCTGAGACCCAGTACTTC,CASSRTGRAETQYF
-,TRBV5-8,few,TRBJ1-5,TGTGCCAGCAGCTATTTGGTGGGATATAGCAATCAGCCCCAGCATTTT,CASSYLVGYSNQPQHF
TRBD1,TRBV10-3,many,TRBJ1-4,TGTGCCATCTCATCAGGGGGAGATGAAAAACTGTTTTTT,CAISSGGDEKLFF
-,TRBV15,many,TRBJ2-7,TGTGCCACCAGCAGAGAAGCTGGCAGAGTCTACGAGCAGTACTTC,CATSREAGRVYEQYF
TRBD2,TRBV28,few,TRBJ2-1,TGTGCCAGCAGTTCTGAACGACAGGGAGCGGGGGGCAATGAGCAGTTCTTC,CASSSERQGAGGNEQFF
-,TRBV28,many,TRBJ1-4,TGTGCCAGCATGTCCGCGAATGAAAAACTGTTTTTT,CASMSANEKLFF
-,TRBV28,-,TRBJ2-7,TGTGCCAGCAGTTCTCTATCGCCCGCCGGGCTGGAACCCTACGAGCAGTACTTC,CASSSLSPAGLEPYEQYF
-,TRBV27,-,TRBJ1-1,TGTGCCAGCAGTTTCCGGCCCTCGCTCGAAGCTTTCTTT,CASSFRPSLEAFF
TRBD2,TRBV20-1,many,TRBJ2-7,TGCAGTGCTAGTACTAGCGGGAGATTCCGGGAGCAGTACTTC,CSASTSGRFREQYF
-,TRBV28,many,TRBJ1-5,TGTGCCAGCAGAAGGGCAGGAGGCAATCAGCCCCAGCATTTT,CASRRAGGNQPQHF
TRBD1,TRBV7-2,many,TRBJ2-7,TGTGCCAGCAGCCCAGGGCGGGACAGGAGTAAGGAGCAGTACTTC,CASSPGRDRSKEQYF
-,TRBV6-5,-,TRBJ1-6,TGTGCCAGCAGTTTTCGGGGGCAAACCTATAATTCACCCCTCCACTTT,CASSFRGQTYNSPLHF
-,TRBV29-1,-,TRBJ1-3,TGCAGCGTTGAAGATGCCTTCTCTGGAAACACCATATATTTT,CSVEDAFSGNTIYF
-,TRBV28,many,TRBJ2-2,TGTGCCAGCGTGGACAGCAACACCGGGGAGCTGTTTTTT,CASVDSNTGELFF
-,TRBV4-3,few,TRBJ1-1,TGCGCCAGCCGAAAGGGCACTGAAGCTTTCTTT,CASRKGTEAFF
-,TRBV7-2,many,TRBJ1-1,TGTGCCAGCAGCTTAAGGACGGACGGAGAAGCTTTCTTT,CASSLRTDGEAFF
-,TRBV6-5,many,TRBJ2-7,TGTGCCAGCAGTTACTTGCAAGAGTACGAGCAGTACTTC,CASSYLQEYEQYF
-,TRBV27,few,TRBJ1-4,TGTGCCAGCAGTTTTGGAAGCGATGAAAAACTGTTTTTT,CASSFGSDEKLFF
TRBD2,TRBV19,many,TRBJ2-7,TGCGCCAGCAGTAGCGGGAGCTCCTACGAGCAGTACTTC,CASSSGSSYEQYF
-,TRBV29-1,many,TRBJ1-1,TGCAGCGCCTTTACGCGCGACTCTAACACTGAAGCTTTCTTT,CSAFTRDSNTEAFF
TRBD1,TRBV7-9,many,TRBJ1-4,TGTGCCAGCAGCCAGGGACAGACAGATGAAAAACTGTTTTTT,CASSQGQTDEKLFF
-,TRBV24-1,few,TRBJ2-7,TGTGCCACCAGTGATCCCTCCGGGGGATACGAGCAGTACTTC,CATSDPSGGYEQYF